This T cell receptor beta chain came from a study of CD8 T cells in Susac syndrome. A word on this clonotype: Its antigen is not identified.

Bulk CD8+ and CD4+ cells came from magnetic negative isolation; CD8+ TEMRA by FACS. CDR3 length: 15 residues. The ends lost 7 bases at V and 3 bases at J; junction bases unmatched: 10. Germline V CDR1 and CDR2: LGHDT, YNNKEL (reference sequence). An amount of RNA that ranged from 0.5 to 1 ug was reverse transcribed with random hexamers. TCRdb passed the immunoSEQ multiplex PCR reads through MiXCR, listing each CDR3 protein once. The repertoire holds more than 200,000 distinct CDR3 sequences, with 85% to 95% as singletons. Findings of the study overall: The study recognized that its TCR sequencing and HLA analysis covered a relatively small number of individuals.

The rearrangement joins TRBV3-1 to TRBJ2-5, with 8 bases that match TRBD2. The clonotype was recovered from a human donor with multiple sclerosis. The sample taken for sequencing was CD4+ T cells from PBMCs. Here the CDR3 DNA reads TGTGCCAGCACCGAACACTCAGCGGGGGAAGAGACCCAGTACTTC. Translated: CASTEHSAGEETQYF.